This is a list of T cell receptor beta chains from one sample in a study of blood T cell repertoires in COVID-19. TCRdb's copy holds only in-frame clones and misses some; the assay was immunoSEQ multiplex PCR. The repertoire holds a few hundred thousand clones, with 89% as singletons. The sample was peripheral blood. The receptors stem from a middle-aged woman who had recovered from COVID-19. Each CDR3 is given without its conserved first and last residue. Each record gives: J gene, CDR3 length, V gene, CDR3 protein.

J: TRBJ1-5
length: 11
V: TRBV18
CDR3: ASSPGQHQPQH

J: TRBJ2-3
length: 16
V: TRBV7-6
CDR3: ASSPTVAGVRGTDTQY

J: TRBJ1-5
length: 13
V: TRBV4-1
CDR3: ASSQGRVSNQPQH

J: TRBJ1-5
length: 12
V: TRBV3-1/TRBV3-2
CDR3: ASSQGTGRQPQH

J: TRBJ2-7
length: 10
V: TRBV6-2/TRBV6-3
CDR3: ASSPRTYEQY

J: TRBJ1-3
length: 12
V: TRBV7-9
CDR3: ASSHTSSGNTIY

J: TRBJ1-5
length: 12
V: TRBV24-1
CDR3: ATSETGVNQPQH

J: TRBJ2-3
length: 13
V: TRBV14
CDR3: ASSFGQGMADTQY

J: TRBJ2-7
length: 11
V: TRBV9
CDR3: ASSVQGSYEQY

J: TRBJ2-1
length: 12
V: TRBV19
CDR3: ASSRAGGAEEQF

J: TRBJ2-7
length: 13
V: TRBV6-1
CDR3: ASSEADRVANEQY

J: TRBJ2-4
length: 15
V: TRBV3-1/TRBV3-2
CDR3: ASSQPSTSPTKNIQY

J: TRBJ2-1
length: 11
V: TRBV9
CDR3: ASSATGPNEQF

J: TRBJ1-3
length: 10
V: TRBV2
CDR3: ASTGYGNTIY

J: TRBJ1-6
length: 14
V: TRBV27
CDR3: ASSLGNRSYNSPLH

J: TRBJ1-2
length: 12
V: TRBV29-1
CDR3: SVVRRGTVNGYT

J: TRBJ1-2
length: 11
V: TRBV28
CDR3: ASSAPGQNGYT

J: TRBJ1-2
length: 11
V: TRBV30
CDR3: AWSVETASGYT

J: TRBJ1-5
length: 13
V: TRBV6-6
CDR3: ASSSDRGFGQPQH

J: TRBJ2-1
length: 12
V: TRBV24-1
CDR3: ATSDPSSYNEQF

J: TRBJ2-6
length: 12
V: TRBV23-1
CDR3: ASSGRSGANVLT

J: TRBJ1-2
length: 9
V: TRBV30
CDR3: AWSVLKGYT

J: TRBJ2-1
length: 14
V: TRBV27
CDR3: ASSLFQAGGLNEQF

J: TRBJ1-2
length: 12
V: TRBV18
CDR3: ASSPSPERYGYT

J: TRBJ2-1
length: 14
V: TRBV9
CDR3: ASSGLSGKAYNEQF

J: TRBJ1-5
length: 15
V: TRBV19
CDR3: ASTSPWGQGDNQPQH

J: TRBJ2-5
length: 11
V: TRBV9
CDR3: ASSPAAAETQY

J: TRBJ2-7
length: 11
V: TRBV28
CDR3: ASSSQVRYEQY

J: TRBJ2-1
length: 13
V: TRBV9
CDR3: ASSHSGGGHNEQF

J: TRBJ2-1
length: 13
V: TRBV11-3
CDR3: ASSLGGTSGDEQF

J: TRBJ1-1
length: 12
V: TRBV9
CDR3: ASSRGQGGTEAF

J: TRBJ1-5
length: 13
V: TRBV7-2
CDR3: ASSLGAVSLQPQH

J: TRBJ2-1
length: 13
V: TRBV4-1
CDR3: ASSQSSDPYNEQF

J: TRBJ1-4
length: 12
V: TRBV4-1
CDR3: ASSRGQGSEKLF

J: TRBJ2-2
length: 14
V: TRBV5-4
CDR3: ASSSGLAGGPGELF

J: TRBJ1-1
length: 11
V: TRBV15
CDR3: ATSRDRNTEAF

J: TRBJ2-3
length: 12
V: TRBV28
CDR3: ASSLVGDLDTQY

J: TRBJ2-5
length: 12
V: TRBV18
CDR3: ASSPRTAQETQY

J: TRBJ2-5
length: 11
V: TRBV5-1
CDR3: ASSSGARETQY

J: TRBJ1-2
length: 12
V: TRBV19
CDR3: ASSINRAVDGYT

J: TRBJ1-2
length: 14
V: TRBV3-1/TRBV3-2
CDR3: ASSVRSTGGDYGYT

J: TRBJ1-4
length: 9
V: TRBV7-9
CDR3: ASSYGEKLF

J: TRBJ1-3
length: 12
V: TRBV10-3
CDR3: ANRQTDSGNTIY

J: TRBJ2-2
length: 17
V: TRBV14
CDR3: ASSQLLRGGAANTGELF

J: TRBJ2-1
length: 14
V: TRBV7-2
CDR3: ASSLNAGGPGWEQF

J: TRBJ2-5
length: 15
V: TRBV7-2
CDR3: ASSLRVQRGGLETQY

J: TRBJ1-2
length: 10
V: TRBV6-5
CDR3: ASSYPSYGYT

J: TRBJ1-4
length: 12
V: TRBV11-2
CDR3: ASSLGLNNEKLF

J: TRBJ2-2
length: 12
V: TRBV6-5
CDR3: ATWTGARPGELF

J: TRBJ1-1
length: 11
V: TRBV19
CDR3: ASSNSGVTEAF

J: TRBJ2-5
length: 15
V: TRBV27
CDR3: ASSRLGTNMYQETQY

J: TRBJ2-5
length: 14
V: TRBV24-1
CDR3: ATSDPKTGLGETQY

J: TRBJ1-1
length: 9
V: TRBV19
CDR3: ASSSGTEAF

J: TRBJ1-2
length: 14
V: TRBV18
CDR3: ASSQTTSIRLQGYT

J: TRBJ2-7
length: 14
V: TRBV5-4
CDR3: ASSLDPGLVDYEQY

J: TRBJ2-5
length: 13
V: TRBV2
CDR3: ASTDRGLAGETQY

J: TRBJ1-5
length: 14
V: TRBV24-1
CDR3: ATSASEPGVNQPQH

J: TRBJ2-1
length: 17
V: TRBV10-3
CDR3: AISEPGTSGVRSSNEQF

J: TRBJ2-2
length: 14
V: TRBV27
CDR3: ASSTMTGVDTGELF

J: TRBJ2-4
length: 11
V: TRBV5-4
CDR3: ASSLRRGNIQY